This T cell receptor beta chain was recorded in a study of beta chain features in type 1 diabetes. General study findings and limits: Among patients with Type 1 diabetes, TCRB CDR3s were moderately but significantly shorter in every one of the four CD4+ subsets.

As regards this clone: The antigen is not known.

Reverse transcription of all isolated RNA meant that expressed TCRB transcripts were sequenced. It was found that naive, central memory and regulatory T cell samples averaged approximately 3.5 million reads. Sequencing used immunoSEQ multiplex PCR; TCRdb keeps in-frame clones, though not all of them. In the table there are hundreds of thousands of clones, over 12% of which are singletons. The CDR3 runs 13 residues. The V and J ends lost 7 bases and 3 bases, in that order; junction bases with no gene match: 7. Germline CDR1 is SGHRS and CDR2 is YFSETQ. Each of the sorted populations had a purity greater than 95%.

This sequence originates from a young man with type 1 diabetes. The sequenced sample was naive CD4+ T cells from blood. V usage is TRBV5-1 and J usage is TRBJ2-7; 7 bases align to TRBD1. CDR3 sequence: CASSWTGGYEQYF. In DNA, the CDR3 is TGCGCCAGCTCTTGGACAGGAGGCTACGAGCAGTACTTC.